This entry lists 13 T cell receptor beta chains sequenced from one sample in a study of cytomegalovirus exposure and HLA in healthy donors (dated by TCRdb to about 2017). The library was built by means of the immunoSEQ multiplex PCR assay. The multiplex PCR relied on a mix of 60 forward primers for TCR Vbeta segments and 13 reverse primers for TCR Jbeta segments. Here the immuneACCESS table is served through TCRdb, limited to in-frame sequences with V and J called. Missing clones are a known gap in these copies; in checked studies unresolved V genes cover under half, and the rest lacks a known reason. The sample profile shows some 170,000 clones; over 75% of them were found once. 1.5% to 2% of the sample is in the top ten clones. The sequenced material came from PBMCs. The receptors were sampled from a woman in her twenties or thirties in good health and CMV-seronegative.

This chain links TRBV29-1 with TRBJ2-3; weak D call: TRBD2 (6 bases). The germline gives CDR1 SQVTM, CDR2 ANQGSEA. The CDR3 runs 13 residues. V lost 4 bases to trimming and J lost 2 bases, with 10 bases between them. The CDR3 region is CSVATSPTDTQYF. The CDR3 DNA reads TGCAGCGTTGCAACTAGCCCCACAGATACGCAGTATTTT.

The chain couples TRBV9 to TRBJ1-2, with D possibly matching TRBD1 (6 bases). Trimming pared 4 bases from V and 10 bases from J, leaving 14 bases between. Germline V CDR1 and CDR2: SGDLS, YYNGEE. This CDR3 is 12 amino acids long. The CDR3 protein is CASSPSTGIYTF. DNA for the CDR3: TGTGCCAGCAGCCCCTCTACAGGGATCTACACCTTC.

In its sample, this clone was seen a few times. This chain joins TRBV5-1 and TRBJ2-1; a weak D match, TRBD2 (6 bases). V lost 0 bases, J lost 5 bases, and 12 bases lay in between. Per the germline V gene, CDR1 is SGHRS and CDR2 is YFSETQ. The CDR3 has 15 amino acids. The CDR3 coding sequence is TGCGCCAGCAGCTTGGACGTGGGGGGACACAATGAGCAGTTCTTC. Residues: CASSLDVGGHNEQFF.

The CDR3 region is CASKRLAVTYNEQFF. CDR3 nucleotide sequence: TGTGCCAGCAAAAGACTAGCGGTTACCTACAATGAGCAGTTCTTC. The rearrangement uses TRBV27 and TRBJ2-1; 9 bases line up with TRBD2. V shed 7 bases and J 2 bases; nucleotides not matched to a gene: 6. Germline CDR1 is MNHEY and CDR2 is SMNVEV (reference sequence). This CDR3 is built from 15 residues.

This clone has a handful of counts. This chain connects TRBV2 to TRBJ2-1; possibly TRBD1 for D (6 bases). The CDR3 loop spans 14 amino acids. V lost 1 base, J lost 5 bases, and 9 bases lay in between. From germline, CDR1 is SNHLY and CDR2 FYNNEI. The CDR3 spells CASSEDGQNNEQFF. CDR3 DNA sequence: TGTGCCAGCAGTGAAGACGGACAGAACAATGAGCAGTTCTTC.

The genes are TRBV7-6 and TRBJ2-1; 7 nucleotides line up with TRBD2. Germline V gene sequence: CDR1 SGHVS, CDR2 FNYEAQ. The CDR3 extends over 22 amino acids. Unmatched junction bases numbered 23, after V lost 0 bases and J lost 3 bases. CDR3 DNA sequence: TGTGCCAGCAGCTTAGCGCTAGGTCTAGCGGAAAGTGGGGGAGGATTCTACAATGAGCAGTTCTTC. Encoded protein: CASSLALGLAESGGGFYNEQFF.

V is TRBV7-2 and J is TRBJ1-1, with 8 nucleotides matching TRBD1. With V trimmed by 7 bases and J by 4 bases, 11 bases remained unmatched. The CDR3 loop spans 15 amino acids. Germline V gene sequence: CDR1 SGHTA, CDR2 FQGNSA. The CDR3 protein is CASNRWTGFGTEAFF. The CDR3 bases are TGTGCCAGCAATCGATGGACAGGGTTCGGCACTGAAGCTTTCTTT.

Note on this clone: The junction departs from the called germline gene at one end, perhaps through a read error. The genes are TRBV7-9 and TRBJ2-1; 9 nucleotides align to TRBD2. CDR1 is SEHNR, CDR2 FQNEAQ, per germline (reference sequence). This CDR3 is built from 15 residues. The CDR3 nucleotides read TGTGCCGGCAGCTTCCGACTAGCGGAGTACAATGAGCAGTTCTTC. Protein product: CAGSFRLAEYNEQFF. The full variable domain, rest sourced from reference TRBV7-9 and TRBJ2-1, is DTGVSQNPRHKITKRGQNVTFRCDPISEHNRLYWYRQTLGQGPEFLTYFQNEAQLEKSRLLSDRFSAERPKGSFSTLEIQRTEQGDSAMYLCAGSFRLAEYNEQFFGPGTRLTVL.

This clone is a singleton in its sample. The chain employs TRBV7-2 and TRBJ1-3, with TRBD1 matching 7 bases. The V gene's germline CDR1 is SGHTA and CDR2 FQGNSA. The CDR3 spans 15 residues. Losses at the gene ends were 4 bases for V and 2 bases for J; bases not matched to a gene: 5. The CDR3 sequence is CASSSRGLAGNTIYF. DNA of the CDR3: TGTGCCAGCAGCTCTAGGGGGCTAGCTGGAAACACCATATATTTT.

The chain uses TRBV30 and TRBJ1-4, with D uncertain. The ends were cut back, 2 bases at V and 8 bases at J, with 9 bases in the middle. The CDR3 spans 12 residues. Looked up from germline, CDR1 is GTSNPN and CDR2 is SVGIG (reference sequence). CDR3: CAWSITTEKLFF. CDR3 DNA sequence: TGTGCCTGGAGTATTACAACGGAAAAACTGTTTTTT.

The chain couples TRBV4-1 to TRBJ1-1, with D perhaps matching TRBD1 (6 bases). Per germline, CDR1 MGHRA and CDR2 YSYEKL. There are 13 residues in the CDR3. V was cut by 5 bases and J by 4 bases, with 11 bases left in between. CDR3 residues: CASSGPGATEAFF. CDR3 in DNA: TGCGCCAGCAGCGGGCCAGGGGCCACTGAAGCTTTCTTT.

The chain recombines TRBV5-1 with TRBJ2-1, with TRBD1 identical over 7 bases. V dropped 0 bases and J dropped 0; count of bases not matched to a gene: 6. Germline assignment: CDR1 SGHRS and CDR2 YFSETQ. The CDR3 covers 17 residues. The CDR3, as DNA: TGCGCCAGCAGCTTGGAACCGACAGGGAGCTCCTACAATGAGCAGTTCTTC. This encodes CASSLEPTGSSYNEQFF.

A single count supports this clone. The chain combines TRBV11-2 with TRBJ2-2; 11 bases align to TRBD2. CDR3 length: 17 residues. Unmatched junction bases numbered 12, after V lost 5 bases and J lost 7 bases. The V gene's germline CDR1 is SGHAT and CDR2 FQNNGV. Written as DNA, the CDR3 is TGTGCCAGCAGCGTCGGGCTAGCGGGGGGCAGGGTCGGGGAGCTGTTTTTT. Encoded protein: CASSVGLAGGRVGELFF.